The rows below give T cell receptor beta chains drawn from one sample of a study of cytomegalovirus exposure and HLA in healthy donors. Clones were read by immunoSEQ multiplex PCR, and TCRdb kept only the in-frame ones, dropping some. The table lists 100,000 to 130,000 clones, around three quarters of them singletons, with approximately 4.5% in the top ten. Source material: PBMCs. The receptors derive from a male donor in good health and CMV-seronegative. Each CDR3 is given with its conserved first and last residue. D genes are given only for firm matches. Not all rows give a size; the values are once, few, many and, for expanded clones, a class.

CDR3 length	clone size	V gene	D gene	J gene	CDR3 DNA	CDR3 protein
14	NA	TRBV6-5	NA	TRBJ1-2	TGTGCCAGCAGTGACGTAGGGGGTAACTATGGCTACACCTTC	CASSDVGGNYGYTF
14	NA	TRBV19	TRBD1	TRBJ1-1	TGTGCCAGTATGACAAGCTGGGACAGAACTGAAGCTTTCTTT	CASMTSWDRTEAFF
16	NA	TRBV5-6	TRBD2	TRBJ2-7	TGTGCCAGCAGCTTGGTCTACGCGGGAGTACCCTACGAGCAGTACTTC	CASSLVYAGVPYEQYF
15	NA	TRBV6-4	TRBD2	TRBJ2-1	TGTGCCAGCAGTAAACTAGCGGGCGCCGGGGATGAGCAGTTCTTC	CASSKLAGAGDEQFF
16	NA	TRBV5-1	NA	TRBJ1-3	TGCGCCAGCAGCTTGGCGGGGGGGCAGGCTGGAAACACCATATATTTT	CASSLAGGQAGNTIYF
13	few	TRBV5-6	TRBD1	TRBJ2-7	TGTGCCAGCAGCCCGGGACAGGGGCTCGAGCAGTACTTC	CASSPGQGLEQYF
13	NA	TRBV4-1	TRBD1	TRBJ1-1	TGCGCCAGCAGGCGTACAGGGGGCACTGAAGCTTTCTTT	CASRRTGGTEAFF
16	NA	TRBV30	NA	TRBJ2-7	TGTGCCTGGAGTGTGATCCGAGGGGGGGCATCCTACGAGCAGTACTTC	CAWSVIRGGASYEQYF
13	few	TRBV18	NA	TRBJ2-1	TGTGCCAGCTCACCCGATAGCTACAATGAGCAGTTCTTC	CASSPDSYNEQFF
14	NA	TRBV18	TRBD1	TRBJ2-7	TGTGCCAGCTCACCTTCCGGGACAGGCTACGAGCAGTACTTC	CASSPSGTGYEQYF
15	once	TRBV7-9	NA	TRBJ1-5	TGTGCCAGCTCGGGGACACCTTATAGCAATCAGCCCCAGCATTTT	CASSGTPYSNQPQHF
14	NA	TRBV5-6	TRBD1	TRBJ1-4	TGTGCCAGCAGCCCAGGGGGCAATAATGAAAAACTGTTTTTT	CASSPGGNNEKLFF
13	once	TRBV18	NA	TRBJ1-5	TGTGCCAGCTCCCTTGAGCGCAATCAGCCCCAGCATTTT	CASSLERNQPQHF
15	NA	TRBV6-1	NA	TRBJ1-3	TGTGCCAGCAGTGCCGAACAGGGCTCTGGAAACACCATATATTTT	CASSAEQGSGNTIYF
17	NA	TRBV7-9	NA	TRBJ1-5	TGTGCCAGCAGCTTAGGGACCGGGGGGAGCGGCAATCAGCCCCAGCATTTT	CASSLGTGGSGNQPQHF
14	few	TRBV18	TRBD2	TRBJ2-7	TGTGCCAGCTCACCTTCGCGGGAGGGCAACGAGCAGTACTTC	CASSPSREGNEQYF
12	many	TRBV7-9	NA	TRBJ1-1	TGTGCCAGCAGCTTTATGAACACTGAAGCTTTCTTT	CASSFMNTEAFF
16	NA	TRBV2	TRBD2	TRBJ2-3	TGTGCCAGCAATCCTAGCGGGAGCCTAGGTATCGATACGCAGTATTTT	CASNPSGSLGIDTQYF
15	NA	TRBV30	NA	TRBJ2-7	TGTGCCTGGAGTGACCCCCGGATGAGACAAGACGAGCAGTACTTC	CAWSDPRMRQDEQYF
17	NA	TRBV30	TRBD1	TRBJ1-5	TGTGCCTGGAGAGGACAGGGTATTGGATATAGCAATCAGCCCCAGCATTTT	CAWRGQGIGYSNQPQHF
15	NA	TRBV25-1	TRBD1	TRBJ2-5	TGTGCCAGCAGTGAATACACAGGGGGCGGTGAGACCCAGTACTTC	CASSEYTGGGETQYF
14	NA	TRBV18	NA	TRBJ1-3	TGTGCCAGCTCAGACATCCAGACTGGAAACACCATATATTTT	CASSDIQTGNTIYF